The rows below give T cell receptor beta chains drawn from one sample of a study of graft-versus-host responses after intestinal transplantation. Measured with immunoSEQ multiplex PCR; TCRdb has only the in-frame clones, and not every one. The top ten clones hold over 40% of a sample with more than 20,000 clones, roughly 92% of them seen once. This material consisted of PBMCs, taken roughly 260 days after intestinal transplant. All receptors derive from a human patient who received an intestinal transplant, so some T cells may come from the graft donor. CDR3s include the opening cysteine and the closing phenylalanine or tryptophan.

TRBV6-5,TRBJ2-3,14,CASSYSMMTDTQYF
TRBV2,TRBJ1-5,14,CASTQGAPNQPQHF
TRBV2,TRBJ2-7,9,CASGYEQYF
TRBV28,TRBJ1-5,12,CASLPAGQPQHF
TRBV6-5,TRBJ1-3,15,CASTLGLNSGNTIYF
TRBV7-6,TRBJ2-7,13,CASSLGTTYEQYF
TRBV7-9,TRBJ1-4,14,CASSRVAPNEKLFF
TRBV29-1,TRBJ2-7,17,CSVAGGGLAGRSYEQYF
TRBV5-1,TRBJ2-3,18,CASSTRGQADVTWDTQYF
TRBV27,TRBJ1-2,15,CASSFRGQVHYGYTF
TRBV5-1,TRBJ1-1,15,CASSSIDRGGTEAFF
TRBV19,TRBJ1-1,13,CASTGQGWTEAFF
TRBV28,TRBJ1-5,16,CASRPSGTAIYQPQHF
TRBV28,TRBJ1-6,17,CASSPGTGGSYNSPLHF
TRBV27,TRBJ2-1,15,CASSPPTGIYNEQFF
TRBV21-1,TRBJ1-1,12,CASPGGNTEAFF
TRBV5-4,TRBJ2-7,17,CASSLGAGGVISYEQYF
TRBV18,TRBJ1-2,14,CASSSSGGTDGYTF
TRBV7-3,TRBJ2-1,16,CASSPNSGRSYNEQFF
TRBV7-9,TRBJ2-3,12,CASSLGTDTQYF
TRBV30,TRBJ2-3,15,CAWEYRDRVKDTQYF
TRBV10-3,TRBJ1-6,17,CAISERTGAANGSPLHF
TRBV30,TRBJ1-2,15,CAWSVRAGNLYGYTF
TRBV5-6,TRBJ1-2,14,CASSFGTGGYGYTF
TRBV6-5,TRBJ1-5,13,CASKWTFAQPQHF
TRBV7-9,TRBJ2-1,11,CASIPYNEQFF
TRBV7-2,TRBJ2-7,18,CASSLAGPGSLGFYEQYF
TRBV5-1,TRBJ1-2,13,CASSLVPGEGYTF
TRBV5-1,TRBJ2-3,14,CASSLEQNTDTQYF
TRBV2,TRBJ2-7,15,CASSEGGATIYEQYF
TRBV18,TRBJ2-3,12,CASDRRGDTQYF
TRBV4-1,TRBJ2-1,14,CASSRGGRGDEQFF
TRBV7-8,TRBJ2-6,18,CASSRSTYPQSRANVLTF
TRBV6-5,TRBJ2-7,12,CASSLGSYEQYF
TRBV10-2,TRBJ2-7,16,CASSESASVSSYEQYF
TRBV5-1,TRBJ2-7,15,CAIPVFPGSSYEQYF
TRBV9,TRBJ1-1,19,CASSGGILRDGTGNTEAFF
TRBV4-2,TRBJ1-5,15,CASSFGVRENQPQHF
TRBV30,TRBJ1-6,15,CAWSGDRVDNSPLHF
TRBV2,TRBJ2-7,17,CASSEARPTVSSYEQYF
TRBV10-1,TRBJ2-1,15,CASSRTSGRGNEQFF
TRBV9,TRBJ2-1,16,CASSYSSGRGYNEQFF